A selection of T cell receptor beta chains follows, all from one sample in a study of tissue T cells after allogeneic stem cell transplantation. Clones were read by immunoSEQ multiplex PCR, and TCRdb kept only the in-frame ones, dropping some. The sample holds some 860 clones, around 39% seen once. Material: transverse colon tissue, obtained at autopsy. These TCRs come from a female patient aged 40-69 years with steroid-refractory graft-versus-host disease after an allogeneic stem cell transplant. A subset of T cells may come from the graft donor. Both conserved end residues are part of each CDR3. D genes are given only for firm matches. Clone size is given for some rows only: seen once, a few or many times, or a class if the clone is expanded.

j_call	clone_size	d_call	v_call	cdr3_nt	cdr3_aa
TRBJ1-1	-	-	TRBV6-5	TGTGCCAGCAGACGCGAGGACACTGAAGCTTTCTTT	CASRREDTEAFF
TRBJ1-4	few	-	TRBV29-1	TGCAGCGTTGCTGGGGGGTTGCTGAGAGAAAAACTGTTTTTT	CSVAGGLLREKLFF
TRBJ1-4	-	-	TRBV19	TGTGCCAGTAGTATAGGTGGGGCGCAGGTTAATGAAAAACTGTTTTTT	CASSIGGAQVNEKLFF
TRBJ2-3	medium-sized	-	TRBV10-3	TGTGCCATCAGTGAGTCGGGTCAGTTAGATACGCAGTATTTT	CAISESGQLDTQYF
TRBJ2-7	-	TRBD1	TRBV12-3/TRBV12-4	TGTGCCAGCAGGGGACAGGGTGACGAGCAGTACTTC	CASRGQGDEQYF
TRBJ2-5	-	-	TRBV18	TGTGCCAGCTCAAACCCTCAACTAGCTTTTGCGGAGACCCAGTACTTC	CASSNPQLAFAETQYF
TRBJ2-6	-	-	TRBV14	TGTGCCAGCAGCGCAACAGTCTCTGGGGCCAACGTCCTGACTTTC	CASSATVSGANVLTF
TRBJ2-5	-	-	TRBV5-1	TGCGCCAGCAACCTCGTAAGGGGAGAGACCCAGTACTTC	CASNLVRGETQYF
TRBJ2-1	-	-	TRBV9	TGTGCCAGCAGCGTTCAGGGGCTATACAATGAGCAGTTCTTC	CASSVQGLYNEQFF
TRBJ2-7	-	-	TRBV5-1	TGCGCCAGCAGCTTGGTCGCCCCAACCGAGCAGTACTTC	CASSLVAPTEQYF
TRBJ1-4	hyperexpanded	-	TRBV7-6	TGTGCCAGCAGCTTAGGCTCGGGGGGCGCAAATAATGAAAAACTGTTTTTT	CASSLGSGGANNEKLFF
TRBJ2-5	medium-sized	TRBD1	TRBV6-5	TGTGCCAGCAGCAAAGACAGGGGCCTAGAGACCCAGTACTTC	CASSKDRGLETQYF
TRBJ2-7	-	-	TRBV5-1	TGCGCCAGCAGCTCTTCCCCGTGGGGAGACTCCTACGAGCAGTACTTC	CASSSSPWGDSYEQYF
TRBJ1-2	-	-	TRBV5-6	TGTGCCAGCAGCTTGGTTCCTAACTATGGCTACACCTTC	CASSLVPNYGYTF